This TCR beta chain appears in the sequencing data of a study of human T cells and chemical hapten exposure. Study information: During the roughly 25-week study period, patients had diphenylcyclopropenone applied to the scalp every week. Patients, predominantly female, presented with alopecia areata, totalis or universalis.

From germline, CDR1 is MNHEY and CDR2 SMNVEV (reference sequence). Trimming pared 0 bases from V and 5 bases from J, leaving 5 bases between. The CDR3 sequence is 14 residues long. TCRdb redid the calling of the RACE reads with MiXCR, one entry per CDR3 protein. The sample records more than 90,000 distinct CDR3 sequences, approximately 10% being singletons. There are a few counts of this clonotype. Specified time point: patch test 2, 6 weeks after DPC sensitization. Treatment reported: therapeutic diphenylcyclopropenone sensitization with weekly scalp DPC. Donors, patients with alopecia ranging from 18 to 70 years old and judged suitable for DPC, provided samples.

The sequence was collected from a woman aged 40 to 49 with alopecia areata. Some clones in this sample may be carry-over from other donors' samples. The material sequenced was whole blood, taken in connection with sensitization to the hapten diphenylcyclopropenone (DPC). V is TRBV27 and J is TRBJ1-6; unclear D gene. CDR3 loop: CASSLSADNSPLHF. As DNA, the CDR3 is TGTGCCAGCAGTTTATCGGCGGATAATTCACCCCTCCACTTT.